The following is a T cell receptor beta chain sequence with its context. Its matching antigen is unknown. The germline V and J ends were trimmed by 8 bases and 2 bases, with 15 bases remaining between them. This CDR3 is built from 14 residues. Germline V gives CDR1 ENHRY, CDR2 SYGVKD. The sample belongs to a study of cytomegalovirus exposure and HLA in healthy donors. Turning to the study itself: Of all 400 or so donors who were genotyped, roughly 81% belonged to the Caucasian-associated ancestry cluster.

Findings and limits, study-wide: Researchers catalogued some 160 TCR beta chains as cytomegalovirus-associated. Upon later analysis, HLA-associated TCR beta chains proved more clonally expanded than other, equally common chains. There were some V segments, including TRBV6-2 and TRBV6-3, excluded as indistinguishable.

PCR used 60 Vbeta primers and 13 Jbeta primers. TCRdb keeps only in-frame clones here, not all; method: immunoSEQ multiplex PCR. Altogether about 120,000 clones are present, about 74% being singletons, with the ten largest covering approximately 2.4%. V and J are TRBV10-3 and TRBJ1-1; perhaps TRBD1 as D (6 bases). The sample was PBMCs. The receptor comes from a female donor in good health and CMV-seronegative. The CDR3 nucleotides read TGTGCCATCGGAGAGACAGGCCTAAACACTGAAGCTTTCTTT. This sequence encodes CAIGETGLNTEAFF.